This entry is about one T cell receptor beta chain. The antigen remains unidentified. At one of its ends the junction is not consistent with the germline gene, which may arise from a read error. The template was RNA from unsorted bulk tissue. CDR1 is SGHAT, CDR2 FQNNGV, per germline. The CDR3 is 15 residues long. The entry originates in a study of tumor and adjacent non-tumor tissue in lung cancer. For the study at large: Aged about 31 to 85 years, patients included more than nine men and 5 women with stage I to III disease. Approximately 4.2 million productive TCRbeta reads were obtained per sample on average. Study outcomes and limitations: Significantly higher TCR diversity was found in tumor than normal lung.

A modified ARM-PCR protocol with three rounds of nested PCR amplified TCRbeta. TCRdb ran MiXCR on the multiplex PCR reads and lists one entry per CDR3 protein. The top ten clones hold around 27% of a sample with 200,000 or so distinct CDR3 sequences, about 76% of them seen once. The TCR was taken from a man in his sixties with non-small cell lung cancer. The chain has TRBV11-2 and TRBJ1-4; D remains ambiguous. What was sequenced was lung tumor tissue. The CDR3 DNA follows: TGCGCCAGCAGCACTTCCTCCCTAACTAATGAAAAACTGTTTTTT. Translation gives CASSTSSLTNEKLFF.